This T cell receptor (beta chain) was recovered during a study of monozygotic twins with inflammatory bowel disease. General study findings and limits: Results did not support any single strong IBD-associated signal or clonotype.

With regard to this clonotype: As yet, its antigen is unknown.

The CDR3 consists of 13 residues. Germline V gene data show CDR1 as LNHNV and CDR2 as YYDKDF (reference sequence). TCRdb derives one entry per CDR3 protein from the 5' RACE reads, leaving out DNA. This table lists 300,000 to 400,000 distinct CDR3 sequences. Sequencing input: blood. The chain combines TRBV15 with TRBJ2-1; TCRdb returns TRBD1, unconfirmable since there is no DNA. The sequence was collected from a human donor with ulcerative colitis or Crohn's disease, or a healthy co-twin of an affected twin (not recorded which). The chain's CDR3 is CATSRKQGFEQFF.